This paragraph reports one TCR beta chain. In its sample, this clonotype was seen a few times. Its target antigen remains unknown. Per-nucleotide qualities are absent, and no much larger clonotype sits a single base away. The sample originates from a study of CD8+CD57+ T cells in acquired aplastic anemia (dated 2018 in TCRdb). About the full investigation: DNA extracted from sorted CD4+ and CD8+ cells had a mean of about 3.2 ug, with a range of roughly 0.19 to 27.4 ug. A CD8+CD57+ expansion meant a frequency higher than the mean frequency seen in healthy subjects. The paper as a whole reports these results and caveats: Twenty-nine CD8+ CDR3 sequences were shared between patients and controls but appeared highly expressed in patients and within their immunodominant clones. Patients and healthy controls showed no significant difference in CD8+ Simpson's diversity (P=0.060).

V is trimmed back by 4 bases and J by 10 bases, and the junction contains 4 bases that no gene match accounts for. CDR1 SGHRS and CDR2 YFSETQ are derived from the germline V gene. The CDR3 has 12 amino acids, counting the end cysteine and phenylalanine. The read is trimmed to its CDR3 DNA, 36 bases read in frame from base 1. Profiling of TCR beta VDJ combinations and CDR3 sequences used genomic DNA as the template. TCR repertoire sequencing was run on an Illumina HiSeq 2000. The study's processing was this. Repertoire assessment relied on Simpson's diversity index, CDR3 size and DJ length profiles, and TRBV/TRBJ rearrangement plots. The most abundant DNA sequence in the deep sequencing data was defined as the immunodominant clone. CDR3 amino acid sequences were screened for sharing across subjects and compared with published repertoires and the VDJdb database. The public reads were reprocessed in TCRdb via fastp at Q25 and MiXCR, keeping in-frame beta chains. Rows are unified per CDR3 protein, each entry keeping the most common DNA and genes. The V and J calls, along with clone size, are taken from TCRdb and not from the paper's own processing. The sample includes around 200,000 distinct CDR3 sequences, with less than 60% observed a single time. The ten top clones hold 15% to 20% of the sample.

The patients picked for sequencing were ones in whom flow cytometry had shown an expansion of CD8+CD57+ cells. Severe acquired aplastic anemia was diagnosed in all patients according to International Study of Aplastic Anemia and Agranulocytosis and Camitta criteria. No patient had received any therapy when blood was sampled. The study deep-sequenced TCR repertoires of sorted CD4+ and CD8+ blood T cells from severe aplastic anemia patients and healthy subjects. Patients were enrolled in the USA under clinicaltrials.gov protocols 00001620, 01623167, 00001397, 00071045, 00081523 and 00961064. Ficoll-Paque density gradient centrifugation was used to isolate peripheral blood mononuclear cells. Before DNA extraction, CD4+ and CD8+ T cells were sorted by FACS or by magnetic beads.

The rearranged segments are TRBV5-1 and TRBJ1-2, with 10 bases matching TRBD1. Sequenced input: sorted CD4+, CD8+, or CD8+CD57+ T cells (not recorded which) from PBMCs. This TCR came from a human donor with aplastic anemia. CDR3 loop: CASSIGQGVYTF. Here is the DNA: TGCGCCAGCAGCATCGGACAGGGGGTCTACACCTTC.